This T cell receptor (beta chain) emerged from a study of response to subunit inactivated influenza vaccine. General study findings and limits: It was the authors' suggestion that each seasonal influenza vaccination recruits few new T cells.

In regard to this clonotype: What it binds is unknown.

The CDR3 totals 16 residues. The germline V gene encodes CDR1 LGHNA and CDR2 YSLEER. V was clipped by 0 bases and J by 7 bases, with 16 bases between them. TCRdb reprocessed the RT-PCR reads with MiXCR, giving one entry per CDR3 protein. The profile shows 300,000 to 350,000 distinct CDR3 sequences, 20% to 25% of them singletons. The input for sequencing was PBMCs from blood, taken about 20 months after vaccination. The origin of this receptor is a man aged 45 to 75 who received an inactivated influenza vaccine. The rearrangement links TRBV4-3 to TRBJ2-1; the D gene could be TRBD1 or TRBD2 (5 bases each). CDR3 amino acids: CASSQDYRGSRNEQFF. The CDR3 coding sequence is TGCGCCAGCAGCCAAGATTACCGGGGCTCGAGGAATGAGCAGTTCTTC.